This entry is about one T cell receptor beta chain. Its antigen is still unknown. This sample was included in a study of response to subunit inactivated influenza vaccine. Study-wide findings and caveats: Authors suggested each seasonal flu vaccination may recruit only limited numbers of new T cells.

The CDR3 is 14 amino acids. Trimming shortened V by 9 bases and J by 6 bases, and 15 bases separated the two germline ends. Germline loops: CDR1 LGHDT, CDR2 YNNKEL (reference sequence). TCRdb used MiXCR to reprocess the RT-PCR reads, holding one entry per CDR3 protein. The repertoire has 550,000 to 800,000 distinct CDR3 sequences, more than 11% of them found once; the top ten carry roughly 6.4%. The material sequenced was PBMCs from blood, taken approximately 15 days before vaccination. The chain recombines TRBV3-1 with TRBJ1-6; D unresolved. The sequence was obtained from a man aged 50 to 59 who received an inactivated influenza vaccine. The CDR3 spells CASRPGHRNSPLHF. CDR3 sequence (DNA): TGTGCCAGTCGGCCGGGCCACCGTAATTCACCCCTCCACTTT.